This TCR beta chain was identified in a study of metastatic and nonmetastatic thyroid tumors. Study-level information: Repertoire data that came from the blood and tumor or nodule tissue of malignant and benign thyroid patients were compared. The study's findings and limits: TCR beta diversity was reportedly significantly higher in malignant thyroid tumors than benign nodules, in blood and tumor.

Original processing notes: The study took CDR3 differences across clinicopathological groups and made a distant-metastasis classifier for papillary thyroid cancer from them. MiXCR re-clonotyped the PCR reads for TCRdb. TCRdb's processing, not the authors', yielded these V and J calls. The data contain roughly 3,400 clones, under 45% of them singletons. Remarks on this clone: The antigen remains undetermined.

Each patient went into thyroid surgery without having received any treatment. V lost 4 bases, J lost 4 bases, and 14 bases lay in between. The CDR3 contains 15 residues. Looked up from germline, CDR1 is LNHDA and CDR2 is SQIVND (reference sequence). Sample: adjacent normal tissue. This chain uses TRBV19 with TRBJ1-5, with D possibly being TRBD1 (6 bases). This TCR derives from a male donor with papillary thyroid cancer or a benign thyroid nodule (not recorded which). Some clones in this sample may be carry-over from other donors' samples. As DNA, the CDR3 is TGTGCCAGTAGTACCACTTGGGACATAAATCAGCCCCAGCATTTT. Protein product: CASSTTWDINQPQHF. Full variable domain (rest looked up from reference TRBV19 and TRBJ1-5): DGGITQSPKYLFRKEGQNVTLSCEQNLNHDAMYWYRQDPGQGLRLIYYSQIVNDFQKGDIAEGYSVSREKKESFPLTVTSAQKNPTAFYLCASSTTWDINQPQHFGDGTRLSIL.